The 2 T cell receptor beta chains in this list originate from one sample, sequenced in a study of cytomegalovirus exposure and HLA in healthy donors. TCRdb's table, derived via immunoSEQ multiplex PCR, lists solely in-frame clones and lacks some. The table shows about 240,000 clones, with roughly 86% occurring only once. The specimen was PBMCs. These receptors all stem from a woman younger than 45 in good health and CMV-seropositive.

CDR3 residues: CASSRGEGYGYTF. In DNA form, the CDR3 reads TGTGCCAGCAGCCGGGGGGAAGGGTATGGCTACACCTTC. The chain couples TRBV7-9 to TRBJ1-2; perhaps TRBD1 as D (5 bases). The CDR3 is 13 residues long. Trimming took off 5 bases at V and 5 bases at J, with 12 bases between the two ends. Germline V gene sequence: CDR1 SEHNR, CDR2 FQNEAQ (reference sequence).

CDR3 region: CASSSWTINEQFF. In DNA form, the CDR3 reads TGTGCCAGCAGCTCTTGGACTATCAATGAGCAGTTCTTC. V is TRBV7-9 and J is TRBJ2-1; TRBD2 might be the D (6 bases). The CDR3 covers 13 residues. Deletions cut 4 bases from V and 6 bases from J, with 10 bases between. Per germline, CDR1 SEHNR and CDR2 FQNEAQ (reference sequence).